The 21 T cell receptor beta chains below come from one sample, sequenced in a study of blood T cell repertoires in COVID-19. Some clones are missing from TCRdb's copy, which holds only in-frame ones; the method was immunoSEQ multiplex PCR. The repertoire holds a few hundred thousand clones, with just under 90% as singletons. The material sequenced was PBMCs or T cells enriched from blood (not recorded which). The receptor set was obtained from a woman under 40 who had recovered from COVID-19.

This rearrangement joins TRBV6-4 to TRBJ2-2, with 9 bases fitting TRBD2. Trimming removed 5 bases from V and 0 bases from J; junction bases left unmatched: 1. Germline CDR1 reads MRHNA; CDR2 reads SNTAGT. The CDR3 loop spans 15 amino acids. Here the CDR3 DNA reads TGTGCCAGCAGTTCTAGCGGGACGAACACCGGGGAGCTGTTTTTT. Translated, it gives CASSSSGTNTGELFF.

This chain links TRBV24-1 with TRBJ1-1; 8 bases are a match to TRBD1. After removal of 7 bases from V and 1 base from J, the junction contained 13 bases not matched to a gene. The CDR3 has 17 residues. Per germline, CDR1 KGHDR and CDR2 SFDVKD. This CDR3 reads CATRTGTGSVGNTEAFF. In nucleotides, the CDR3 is TGTGCCACCAGGACCGGGACAGGTTCGGTTGGGAACACTGAAGCTTTCTTT.

CDR3 sequence reads: CAISVGGTQETQYF. The CDR3 region has the DNA TGTGCCATCAGTGTCGGGGGGACCCAAGAGACCCAGTACTTC. V and J are TRBV10-3 and TRBJ2-5; 7 nucleotides align to TRBD2. The germline V gene encodes CDR1 ENHRY and CDR2 SYGVKD. The CDR3 is 14 residues long. V shed 4 bases and J 1 base; nucleotides not matched to a gene: 3.

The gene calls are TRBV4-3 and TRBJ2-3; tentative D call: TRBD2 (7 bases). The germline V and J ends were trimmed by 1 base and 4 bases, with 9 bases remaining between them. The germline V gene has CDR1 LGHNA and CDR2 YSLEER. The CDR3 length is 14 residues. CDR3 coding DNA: TGCGCCAGCAGCCAAGGGGAGGGGGCAGATACGCAGTATTTT. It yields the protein CASSQGEGADTQYF.

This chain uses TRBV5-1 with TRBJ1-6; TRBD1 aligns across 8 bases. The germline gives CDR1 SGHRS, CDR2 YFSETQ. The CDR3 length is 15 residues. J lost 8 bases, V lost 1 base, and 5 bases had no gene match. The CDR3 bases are TGCGCCAGCAGCTTGCGGGGGACAGGTGATTCACCCCTCCACTTT. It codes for CASSLRGTGDSPLHF.

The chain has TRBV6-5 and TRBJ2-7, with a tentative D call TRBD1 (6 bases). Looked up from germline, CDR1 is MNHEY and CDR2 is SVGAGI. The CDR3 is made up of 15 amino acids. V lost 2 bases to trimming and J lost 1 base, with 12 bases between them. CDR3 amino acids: CASSYRQAMSYEQYF. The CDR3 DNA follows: TGTGCCAGCAGTTACCGACAGGCAATGTCCTACGAGCAGTACTTC.

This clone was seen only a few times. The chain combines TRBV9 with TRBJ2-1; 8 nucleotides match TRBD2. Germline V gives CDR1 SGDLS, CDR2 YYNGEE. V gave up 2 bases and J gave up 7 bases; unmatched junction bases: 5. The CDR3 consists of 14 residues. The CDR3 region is CASSVTRGGNEQFF. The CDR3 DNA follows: TGTGCCAGCAGCGTTACCCGCGGGGGGAATGAGCAGTTCTTC.

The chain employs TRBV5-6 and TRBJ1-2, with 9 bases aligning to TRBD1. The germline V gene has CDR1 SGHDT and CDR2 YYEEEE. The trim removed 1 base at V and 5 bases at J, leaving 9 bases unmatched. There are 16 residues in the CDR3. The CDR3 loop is CASSLIGPGQGYGYTF. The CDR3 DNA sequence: TGTGCCAGCAGCTTGATTGGTCCGGGACAGGGATATGGCTACACCTTC.

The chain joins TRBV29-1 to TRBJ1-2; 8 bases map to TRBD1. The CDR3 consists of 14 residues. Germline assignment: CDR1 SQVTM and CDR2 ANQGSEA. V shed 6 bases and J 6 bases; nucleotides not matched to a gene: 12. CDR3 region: CSVRRGQANNGYTF. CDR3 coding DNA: TGCAGCGTGAGGAGGGGACAGGCAAACAATGGCTACACCTTC.

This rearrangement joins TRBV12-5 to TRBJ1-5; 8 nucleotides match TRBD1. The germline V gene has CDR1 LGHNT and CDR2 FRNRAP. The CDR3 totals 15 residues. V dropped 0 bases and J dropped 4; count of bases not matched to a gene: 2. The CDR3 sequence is CASGLVRTGNQPQHF. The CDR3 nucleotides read TGTGCTAGTGGTTTGGTACGGACAGGGAATCAGCCCCAGCATTTT. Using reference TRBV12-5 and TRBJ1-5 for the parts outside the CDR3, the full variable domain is DARVTQTPRHKVTEMGQEVTMRCQPILGHNTVFWYRQTMMQGLELLAYFRNRAPLDDSGMPKDRFSAEMPDATLATLKIQPSEPRDSAVYFCASGLVRTGNQPQHFGDGTRLSIL.

CDR3 in DNA: TGTGCCACCAGCAGAGCCAGAGGCTACACCTTC. It translates to CATSRARGYTF. This chain links TRBV15 with TRBJ1-2; D remains ambiguous. CDR3 length equals 11 residues. V was clipped by 1 base and J by 8 bases, with 5 bases between them. CDR1 is LNHNV and CDR2 is YYDKDF in the germline V gene (reference sequence).

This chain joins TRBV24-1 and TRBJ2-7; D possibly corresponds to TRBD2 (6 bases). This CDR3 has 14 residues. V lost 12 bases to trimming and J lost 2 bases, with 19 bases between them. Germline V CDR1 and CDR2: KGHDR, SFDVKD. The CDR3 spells CAAKRGKGAYEQYF. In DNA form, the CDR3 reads TGTGCCGCCAAACGCGGGAAAGGGGCCTACGAGCAGTACTTC.

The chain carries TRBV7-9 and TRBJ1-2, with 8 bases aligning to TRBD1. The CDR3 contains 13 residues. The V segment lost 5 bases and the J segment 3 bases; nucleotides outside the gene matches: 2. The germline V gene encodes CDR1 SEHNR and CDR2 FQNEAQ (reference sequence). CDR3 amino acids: CASSVQGDYGYTF. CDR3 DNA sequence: TGTGCCAGCAGCGTACAGGGGGACTATGGCTACACCTTC.

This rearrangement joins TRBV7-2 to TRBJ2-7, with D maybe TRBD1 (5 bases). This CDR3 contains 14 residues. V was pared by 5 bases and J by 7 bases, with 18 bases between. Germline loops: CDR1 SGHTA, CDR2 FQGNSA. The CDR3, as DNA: TGTGCCAGCAGCCCCTTTGGCAGGGTCCAGGAGCAGTACTTC. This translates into CASSPFGRVQEQYF.

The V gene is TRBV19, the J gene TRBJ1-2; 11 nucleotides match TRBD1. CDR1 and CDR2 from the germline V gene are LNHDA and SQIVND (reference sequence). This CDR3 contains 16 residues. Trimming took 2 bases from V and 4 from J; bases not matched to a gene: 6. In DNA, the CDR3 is TGTGCCAGTAGTATAAGCTGGACAGGGGGCGCCTATGGCTACACCTTC. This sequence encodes CASSISWTGGAYGYTF.

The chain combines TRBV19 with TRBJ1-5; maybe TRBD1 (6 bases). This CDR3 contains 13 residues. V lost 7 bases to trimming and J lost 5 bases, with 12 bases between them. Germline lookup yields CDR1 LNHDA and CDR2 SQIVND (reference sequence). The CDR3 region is CASKNRDDQPQHF. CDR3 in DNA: TGTGCCAGTAAAAACAGGGATGATCAGCCCCAGCATTTT.

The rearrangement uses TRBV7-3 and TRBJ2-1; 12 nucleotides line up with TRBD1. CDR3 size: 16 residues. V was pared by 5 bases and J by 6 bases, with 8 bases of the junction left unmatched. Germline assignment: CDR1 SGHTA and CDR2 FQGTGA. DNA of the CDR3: TGTGCCAGCAGCCCAAGAGGGACAGGGGGCTTCAATGAGCAGTTCTTC. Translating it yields CASSPRGTGGFNEQFF.

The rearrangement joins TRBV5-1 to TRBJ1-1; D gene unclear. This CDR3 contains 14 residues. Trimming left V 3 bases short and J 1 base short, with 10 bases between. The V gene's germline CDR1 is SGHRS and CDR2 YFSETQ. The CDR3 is CASSSTAGNTEAFF. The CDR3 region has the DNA TGCGCCAGCAGCTCGACCGCGGGGAACACTGAAGCTTTCTTT.

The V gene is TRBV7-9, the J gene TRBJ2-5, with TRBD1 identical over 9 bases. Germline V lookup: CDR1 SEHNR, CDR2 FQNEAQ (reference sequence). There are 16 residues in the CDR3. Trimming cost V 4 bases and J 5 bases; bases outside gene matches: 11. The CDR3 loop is CASSSGVDRGGETQYF. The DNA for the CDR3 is TGTGCCAGCAGCTCGGGCGTGGACAGGGGAGGGGAGACCCAGTACTTC.

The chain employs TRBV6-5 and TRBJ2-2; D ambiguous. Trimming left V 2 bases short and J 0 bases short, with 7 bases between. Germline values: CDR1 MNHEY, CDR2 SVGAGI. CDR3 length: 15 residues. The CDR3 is CASSYRTANTGELFF. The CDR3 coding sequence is TGTGCCAGCAGTTACAGAACAGCGAACACCGGGGAGCTGTTTTTT.

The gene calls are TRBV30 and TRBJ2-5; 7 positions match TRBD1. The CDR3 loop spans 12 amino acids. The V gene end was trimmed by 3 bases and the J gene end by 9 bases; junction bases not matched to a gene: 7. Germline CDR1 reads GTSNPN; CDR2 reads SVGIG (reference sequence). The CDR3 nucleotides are TGTGCCTGGAGACGGGACAGAGGATCCCAGTACTTC. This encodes CAWRRDRGSQYF.